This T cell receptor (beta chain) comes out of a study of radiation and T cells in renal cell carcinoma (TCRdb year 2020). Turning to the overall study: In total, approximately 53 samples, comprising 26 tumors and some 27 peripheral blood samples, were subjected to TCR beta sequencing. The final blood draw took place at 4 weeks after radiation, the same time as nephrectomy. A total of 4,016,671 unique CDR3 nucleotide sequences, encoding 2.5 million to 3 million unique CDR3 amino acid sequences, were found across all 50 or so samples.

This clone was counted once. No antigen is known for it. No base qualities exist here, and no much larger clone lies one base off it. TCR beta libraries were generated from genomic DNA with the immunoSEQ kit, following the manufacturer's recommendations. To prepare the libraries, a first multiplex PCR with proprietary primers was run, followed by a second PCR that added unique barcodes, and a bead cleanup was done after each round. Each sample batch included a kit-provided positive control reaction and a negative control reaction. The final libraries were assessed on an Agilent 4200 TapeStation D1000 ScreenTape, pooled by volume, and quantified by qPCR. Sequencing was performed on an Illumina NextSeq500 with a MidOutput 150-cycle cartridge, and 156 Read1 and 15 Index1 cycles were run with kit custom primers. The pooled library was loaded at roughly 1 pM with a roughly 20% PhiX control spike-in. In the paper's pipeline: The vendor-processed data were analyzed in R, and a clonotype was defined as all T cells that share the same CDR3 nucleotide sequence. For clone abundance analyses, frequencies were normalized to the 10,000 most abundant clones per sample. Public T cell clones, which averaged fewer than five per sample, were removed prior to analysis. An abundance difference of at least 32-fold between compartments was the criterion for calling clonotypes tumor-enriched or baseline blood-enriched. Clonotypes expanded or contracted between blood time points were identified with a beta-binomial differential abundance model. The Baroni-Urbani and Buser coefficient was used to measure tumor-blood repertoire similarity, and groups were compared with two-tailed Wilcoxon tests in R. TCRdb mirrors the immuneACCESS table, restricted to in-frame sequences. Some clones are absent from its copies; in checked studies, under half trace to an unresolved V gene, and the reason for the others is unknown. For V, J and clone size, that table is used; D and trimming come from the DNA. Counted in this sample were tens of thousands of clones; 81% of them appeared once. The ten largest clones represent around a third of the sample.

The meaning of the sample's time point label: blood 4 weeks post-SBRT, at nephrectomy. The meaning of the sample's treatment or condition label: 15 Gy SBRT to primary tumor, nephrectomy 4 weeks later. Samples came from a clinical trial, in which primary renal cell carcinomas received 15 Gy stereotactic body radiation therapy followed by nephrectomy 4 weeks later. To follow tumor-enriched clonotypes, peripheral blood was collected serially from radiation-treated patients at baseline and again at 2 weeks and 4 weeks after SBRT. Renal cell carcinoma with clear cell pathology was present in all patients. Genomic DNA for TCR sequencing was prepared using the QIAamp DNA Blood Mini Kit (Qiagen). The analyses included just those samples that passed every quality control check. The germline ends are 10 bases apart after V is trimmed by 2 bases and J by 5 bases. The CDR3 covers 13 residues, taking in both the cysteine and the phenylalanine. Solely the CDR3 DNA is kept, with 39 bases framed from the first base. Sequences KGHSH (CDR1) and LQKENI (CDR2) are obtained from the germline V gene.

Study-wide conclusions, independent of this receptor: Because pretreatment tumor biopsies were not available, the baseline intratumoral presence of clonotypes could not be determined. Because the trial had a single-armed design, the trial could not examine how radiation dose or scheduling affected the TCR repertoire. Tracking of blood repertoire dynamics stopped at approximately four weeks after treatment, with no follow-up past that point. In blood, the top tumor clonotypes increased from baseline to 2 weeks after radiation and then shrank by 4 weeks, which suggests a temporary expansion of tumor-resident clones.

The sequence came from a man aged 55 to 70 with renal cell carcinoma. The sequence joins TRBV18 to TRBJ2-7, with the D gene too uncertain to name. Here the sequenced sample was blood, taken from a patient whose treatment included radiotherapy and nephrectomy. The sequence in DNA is TGTGCCAGCTCACCAACGATTAGCCACGAGCAGTACTTC. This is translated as CASSPTISHEQYF.